The 3 T cell receptor beta chains reported below all come from one sample, sequenced in a study of blood T cell repertoires in COVID-19. The data were produced by immunoSEQ multiplex PCR, yet TCRdb's version contains in-frame clones alone and is incomplete. The sample consists of some 350,000 clones, approximately 92% of them appearing once. The material sequenced was PBMCs or T cells enriched from blood (not recorded which). The receptors shown here come from a man younger than 30 who had recovered from COVID-19.

This clone was observed a few times. J is TRBJ1-2 and V is TRBV2; 7 bases align to TRBD1. The germline V gene has CDR1 SNHLY and CDR2 FYNNEI. Trimming cost V 6 bases and J 8 bases; bases outside gene matches: 15. The CDR3 length is 15 residues. CDR3: CASRMYGQADGGYTF. Written as DNA, the CDR3 is TGTGCCAGCAGGATGTACGGACAGGCGGATGGCGGCTACACCTTC.

The V call is TRBV14, the J call TRBJ1-2; no clear D gene. From germline, CDR1 is SGHDN and CDR2 FVKESK. The CDR3 is 13 amino acids. With 1 base removed from V and 8 bases from J, the gap between germline ends came to 11 bases. The CDR3 region is CASSQGPLRGYTF. The CDR3 DNA is TGTGCCAGCAGCCAAGGGCCCCTGAGGGGCTACACCTTC.

The chain couples TRBV2 to TRBJ2-1; D gene uncertain. Germline loops: CDR1 SNHLY, CDR2 FYNNEI. This CDR3 comprises 16 residues. V dropped 6 bases and J dropped 4 bases, with 19 bases sitting between them. The CDR3 loop reads CASSRTHSSTYNEQFF. As DNA, the CDR3 is TGTGCCAGCAGCCGAACTCACTCTTCTACTTACAATGAGCAGTTCTTC.